These T cell receptor beta chains were read from a single sample in a study of memory CD4+ T cells and cytomegalovirus serostatus. This table comes from immunoSEQ multiplex PCR, and its TCRdb copy is limited to in-frame clones, with some not included. The data show some 52,000 clones, around three quarters seen once. The material sequenced was memory CD4+ T cells from blood. These receptors originate from an adult in good health and CMV-seronegative. Both conserved end residues are part of each CDR3. Fields, in order: CDR3 protein, CDR3 DNA, D gene, J gene, V gene, clone size. A D gene is named only where the DNA matches it firmly. The listing skips clone size in some rows; elsewhere it reads once, few, many or a size class.

CDR3 protein: CASSPVAGGFHNEQFF
CDR3 DNA: TGCGCCAGCAGTCCGGTAGCGGGAGGTTTCCACAATGAGCAGTTCTTC
D gene: TRBD2
J gene: TRBJ2-1
V gene: TRBV10-2
clone size: -

CDR3 protein: CASSGIEQGDDEQFF
CDR3 DNA: TGTGCCAGTAGTGGGATAGAGCAGGGGGACGATGAGCAGTTCTTC
D gene: TRBD1
J gene: TRBJ2-1
V gene: TRBV19
clone size: -

CDR3 protein: CSVRESTRGYTF
CDR3 DNA: TGCAGCGTACGGGAATCTACTAGGGGCTACACCTTC
D gene: -
J gene: TRBJ1-2
V gene: TRBV29-1
clone size: -

CDR3 protein: CASSPKTGTHEQYF
CDR3 DNA: TGCGCCAGCAGCCCAAAGACAGGGACGCATGAGCAGTACTTC
D gene: TRBD1
J gene: TRBJ2-7
V gene: TRBV5-1
clone size: -

CDR3 protein: CASSPGAGRDEQYF
CDR3 DNA: TGTGCCAGCTCACCTGGGGCAGGGCGGGACGAGCAGTACTTC
D gene: -
J gene: TRBJ2-7
V gene: TRBV18
clone size: -

CDR3 protein: CASSLDTSGRQFF
CDR3 DNA: TGCGCCAGCAGCTTGGATACTAGCGGGAGGCAGTTCTTC
D gene: TRBD2
J gene: TRBJ2-1
V gene: TRBV5-1
clone size: once

CDR3 protein: CASSLGETQYF
CDR3 DNA: TGTGCCAGCAGCTTAGGGGAGACCCAGTACTTC
D gene: -
J gene: TRBJ2-5
V gene: TRBV11-2
clone size: few

CDR3 protein: CASSLGQKNTEAFF
CDR3 DNA: TGTGCCAGCAGTCTAGGACAGAAAAACACTGAAGCTTTCTTT
D gene: -
J gene: TRBJ1-1
V gene: TRBV28
clone size: -

CDR3 protein: CASSLIHNEQFF
CDR3 DNA: TGCGCCAGCAGCTTGATCCATAATGAGCAGTTCTTC
D gene: -
J gene: TRBJ2-1
V gene: TRBV5-1
clone size: medium-sized

CDR3 protein: CASSDRAGIYNEQFF
CDR3 DNA: TGCGCCAGCAGTGATAGAGCGGGAATATACAATGAGCAGTTCTTC
D gene: TRBD2
J gene: TRBJ2-1
V gene: TRBV10-1
clone size: -

CDR3 protein: CASSLTQGAGELFF
CDR3 DNA: TGCGCCAGCAGCCTAACCCAGGGGGCCGGGGAGCTGTTTTTT
D gene: TRBD1
J gene: TRBJ2-2
V gene: TRBV4-1
clone size: -

CDR3 protein: CASNYYVGSYEQYF
CDR3 DNA: TGTGCCAGCAATTATTACGTGGGATCCTACGAGCAGTACTTC
D gene: -
J gene: TRBJ2-7
V gene: TRBV28
clone size: -

CDR3 protein: CASSLTGYNGYTF
CDR3 DNA: TGTGCCAGCAGTTTGACAGGGTATAATGGCTACACCTTC
D gene: TRBD1
J gene: TRBJ1-2
V gene: TRBV2
clone size: few

CDR3 protein: CASSVQGTGANVLTF
CDR3 DNA: TGTGCCAGCAGTGTTCAGGGGACTGGGGCCAACGTCCTGACTTTC
D gene: -
J gene: TRBJ2-6
V gene: TRBV25-1
clone size: -

CDR3 protein: CASSITPQTDTQYF
CDR3 DNA: TGTGCCAGTAGTATAACCCCCCAGACAGATACGCAGTATTTT
D gene: -
J gene: TRBJ2-3
V gene: TRBV19
clone size: once

CDR3 protein: CASSQDWRGLAQYF
CDR3 DNA: TGTGCCAGCAGCCAAGATTGGCGGGGCCTGGCGCAGTATTTT
D gene: -
J gene: TRBJ2-3
V gene: TRBV14
clone size: -

CDR3 protein: CASSVDPVNQETQYF
CDR3 DNA: TGTGCCAGCAGCGTAGATCCCGTGAACCAAGAGACCCAGTACTTC
D gene: -
J gene: TRBJ2-5
V gene: TRBV9
clone size: -

CDR3 protein: CASSSGVRNYEQYF
CDR3 DNA: TGTGCCAGCAGCTCCGGGGTACGCAACTACGAGCAGTACTTC
D gene: -
J gene: TRBJ2-7
V gene: TRBV7-2
clone size: few

CDR3 protein: CSVERAANGYTF
CDR3 DNA: TGCAGCGTTGAGAGGGCAGCTAATGGCTACACCTTC
D gene: -
J gene: TRBJ1-2
V gene: TRBV29-1
clone size: -

CDR3 protein: CASTKDRNYNSPLHF
CDR3 DNA: TGCGCCAGCACCAAGGACAGAAACTATAATTCACCCCTCCACTTT
D gene: -
J gene: TRBJ1-6
V gene: TRBV5-1
clone size: few

CDR3 protein: CASSPYGRGDTEAFF
CDR3 DNA: TGTGCCAGCTCACCCTATGGCAGAGGGGACACTGAAGCTTTCTTT
D gene: -
J gene: TRBJ1-1
V gene: TRBV18
clone size: few

CDR3 protein: CASSLATRGGQETQYF
CDR3 DNA: TGCGCCAGCAGCTTGGCGACCCGAGGGGGCCAAGAGACCCAGTACTTC
D gene: -
J gene: TRBJ2-5
V gene: TRBV5-1
clone size: -

CDR3 protein: CASNLGGLATEQFF
CDR3 DNA: TGTGCCAGCAACCTGGGCGGACTAGCGACTGAGCAGTTCTTC
D gene: TRBD2
J gene: TRBJ2-1
V gene: TRBV7-2
clone size: -

CDR3 protein: CASSVEGEQFF
CDR3 DNA: TGTGCCAGCAGCGTAGAGGGTGAGCAGTTCTTC
D gene: -
J gene: TRBJ2-1
V gene: TRBV9
clone size: -

CDR3 protein: CASSTGAGYEQYF
CDR3 DNA: TGTGCCAGTTCGACCGGGGCTGGCTACGAGCAGTACTTC
D gene: -
J gene: TRBJ2-7
V gene: TRBV28
clone size: -

CDR3 protein: CASSLVKGGYTF
CDR3 DNA: TGTGCCAGCAGCTTAGTAAAAGGTGGCTACACCTTC
D gene: -
J gene: TRBJ1-2
V gene: TRBV7-3
clone size: -

CDR3 protein: CASSSTSGRYQETQYF
CDR3 DNA: TGTGCCAGCAGCAGTACTAGCGGGAGATATCAAGAGACCCAGTACTTC
D gene: TRBD2
J gene: TRBJ2-5
V gene: TRBV7-2
clone size: -

CDR3 protein: CASSLDGQGLYGYTF
CDR3 DNA: TGCGCCAGCAGCTTGGATGGACAGGGCCTCTATGGCTACACCTTC
D gene: TRBD1
J gene: TRBJ1-2
V gene: TRBV5-1
clone size: -

CDR3 protein: CASSVGQGVSYEQYF
CDR3 DNA: TGTGCCAGCAGCGTAGGACAGGGCGTCTCCTACGAGCAGTACTTC
D gene: TRBD1
J gene: TRBJ2-7
V gene: TRBV7-8
clone size: -

CDR3 protein: CASSENRVAGELFF
CDR3 DNA: TGTGCCAGCAGTGAAAATCGGGTGGCCGGGGAGCTGTTTTTT
D gene: -
J gene: TRBJ2-2
V gene: TRBV25-1
clone size: -

CDR3 protein: CASSIRVGATEAFF
CDR3 DNA: TGTGCCAGTAGTATCCGGGTGGGGGCCACTGAAGCTTTCTTT
D gene: -
J gene: TRBJ1-1
V gene: TRBV19
clone size: -

CDR3 protein: CASSLIWAGDTDTQYF
CDR3 DNA: TGTGCCAGCAGCTTAATTTGGGCGGGGGACACAGATACGCAGTATTTT
D gene: TRBD2
J gene: TRBJ2-3
V gene: TRBV7-2
clone size: -

CDR3 protein: CASSFIRDGYEQYF
CDR3 DNA: TGCGCCAGCAGCTTCATAAGGGACGGCTACGAGCAGTACTTC
D gene: -
J gene: TRBJ2-7
V gene: TRBV5-1
clone size: once

CDR3 protein: CASSPWGAGANVLTF
CDR3 DNA: TGTGCCAGCAGCCCATGGGGAGCTGGGGCCAACGTCCTGACTTTC
D gene: -
J gene: TRBJ2-6
V gene: TRBV5-4
clone size: -

CDR3 protein: CASSLRATYSNQPQHF
CDR3 DNA: TGTGCCAGCAGCTTGAGGGCAACCTATAGCAATCAGCCCCAGCATTTT
D gene: -
J gene: TRBJ1-5
V gene: TRBV5-5
clone size: -

CDR3 protein: CASSLEAAGGAYEQYF
CDR3 DNA: TGTGCCAGCAGCTTAGAGGCAGCGGGAGGGGCCTACGAGCAGTACTTC
D gene: TRBD2
J gene: TRBJ2-7
V gene: TRBV13
clone size: -

CDR3 protein: CASSPHTSGANTGELFF
CDR3 DNA: TGTGCCAGCAGCCCACATACTAGCGGAGCGAACACCGGGGAGCTGTTTTTT
D gene: TRBD2
J gene: TRBJ2-2
V gene: TRBV7-2
clone size: -

CDR3 protein: CASRVKGSSLNTGELFF
CDR3 DNA: TGTGCCAGCAGAGTAAAAGGGTCTAGCCTTAACACCGGGGAGCTGTTTTTT
D gene: -
J gene: TRBJ2-2
V gene: TRBV11-2
clone size: few

CDR3 protein: CASRLDQGGEKLFF
CDR3 DNA: TGTGCAAGTCGCTTAGACCAGGGGGGTGAAAAACTGTTTTTT
D gene: -
J gene: TRBJ1-4
V gene: TRBV12-2
clone size: few

CDR3 protein: CASSFGQTTSTDTQYF
CDR3 DNA: TGTGCCAGCAGTTTTGGGCAAACAACCAGCACAGATACGCAGTATTTT
D gene: -
J gene: TRBJ2-3
V gene: TRBV28
clone size: -

CDR3 protein: CASSPDSRNNGYTF
CDR3 DNA: TGTGCCAGCTCCCCCGACAGCCGCAATAATGGCTACACCTTC
D gene: -
J gene: TRBJ1-2
V gene: TRBV18
clone size: -

CDR3 protein: CASSLGEGEADTQYF
CDR3 DNA: TGCGCCAGCAGCTTGGGAGAGGGTGAGGCAGATACGCAGTATTTT
D gene: -
J gene: TRBJ2-3
V gene: TRBV5-1
clone size: once

CDR3 protein: CASSAQTGRKYF
CDR3 DNA: TGTGCCAGTAGTGCTCAAACAGGGAGAAAGTACTTC
D gene: -
J gene: TRBJ2-7
V gene: TRBV19
clone size: -

CDR3 protein: CASSVAAGGNTDTQYF
CDR3 DNA: TGTGCCAGCAGCGTAGCAGCGGGAGGGAACACAGATACGCAGTATTTT
D gene: TRBD2
J gene: TRBJ2-3
V gene: TRBV9
clone size: -

CDR3 protein: CASSPTGGNYNEQFF
CDR3 DNA: TGTGCCAGCAGCCCGACGGGAGGAAACTACAATGAGCAGTTCTTC
D gene: TRBD2
J gene: TRBJ2-1
V gene: TRBV7-9
clone size: -

CDR3 protein: CASTDPGGRGNTEAFF
CDR3 DNA: TGTGCCAGCACGGACCCAGGGGGAAGGGGGAACACTGAAGCTTTCTTT
D gene: TRBD1
J gene: TRBJ1-1
V gene: TRBV25-1
clone size: -

CDR3 protein: CASRLAGTPTNYGYTF
CDR3 DNA: TGCGCCAGCAGGCTTGCCGGGACACCAACTAACTATGGCTACACCTTC
D gene: -
J gene: TRBJ1-2
V gene: TRBV5-1
clone size: -

CDR3 protein: CASSPRLDIGGNQPQHF
CDR3 DNA: TGTGCCAGCAGCCCCAGGTTGGATATCGGGGGCAATCAGCCCCAGCATTTT
D gene: -
J gene: TRBJ1-5
V gene: TRBV7-2
clone size: -

CDR3 protein: CATSRDRSSGNRNEQFF
CDR3 DNA: TGTGCCACCAGCAGAGATCGGTCTAGCGGGAATCGCAATGAGCAGTTCTTC
D gene: TRBD2
J gene: TRBJ2-1
V gene: TRBV15
clone size: -

CDR3 protein: CASSLARGSSYGYTF
CDR3 DNA: TGTGCCAGCAGCTTGGCCAGGGGGAGTAGCTATGGCTACACCTTC
D gene: TRBD1
J gene: TRBJ1-2
V gene: TRBV5-4
clone size: -